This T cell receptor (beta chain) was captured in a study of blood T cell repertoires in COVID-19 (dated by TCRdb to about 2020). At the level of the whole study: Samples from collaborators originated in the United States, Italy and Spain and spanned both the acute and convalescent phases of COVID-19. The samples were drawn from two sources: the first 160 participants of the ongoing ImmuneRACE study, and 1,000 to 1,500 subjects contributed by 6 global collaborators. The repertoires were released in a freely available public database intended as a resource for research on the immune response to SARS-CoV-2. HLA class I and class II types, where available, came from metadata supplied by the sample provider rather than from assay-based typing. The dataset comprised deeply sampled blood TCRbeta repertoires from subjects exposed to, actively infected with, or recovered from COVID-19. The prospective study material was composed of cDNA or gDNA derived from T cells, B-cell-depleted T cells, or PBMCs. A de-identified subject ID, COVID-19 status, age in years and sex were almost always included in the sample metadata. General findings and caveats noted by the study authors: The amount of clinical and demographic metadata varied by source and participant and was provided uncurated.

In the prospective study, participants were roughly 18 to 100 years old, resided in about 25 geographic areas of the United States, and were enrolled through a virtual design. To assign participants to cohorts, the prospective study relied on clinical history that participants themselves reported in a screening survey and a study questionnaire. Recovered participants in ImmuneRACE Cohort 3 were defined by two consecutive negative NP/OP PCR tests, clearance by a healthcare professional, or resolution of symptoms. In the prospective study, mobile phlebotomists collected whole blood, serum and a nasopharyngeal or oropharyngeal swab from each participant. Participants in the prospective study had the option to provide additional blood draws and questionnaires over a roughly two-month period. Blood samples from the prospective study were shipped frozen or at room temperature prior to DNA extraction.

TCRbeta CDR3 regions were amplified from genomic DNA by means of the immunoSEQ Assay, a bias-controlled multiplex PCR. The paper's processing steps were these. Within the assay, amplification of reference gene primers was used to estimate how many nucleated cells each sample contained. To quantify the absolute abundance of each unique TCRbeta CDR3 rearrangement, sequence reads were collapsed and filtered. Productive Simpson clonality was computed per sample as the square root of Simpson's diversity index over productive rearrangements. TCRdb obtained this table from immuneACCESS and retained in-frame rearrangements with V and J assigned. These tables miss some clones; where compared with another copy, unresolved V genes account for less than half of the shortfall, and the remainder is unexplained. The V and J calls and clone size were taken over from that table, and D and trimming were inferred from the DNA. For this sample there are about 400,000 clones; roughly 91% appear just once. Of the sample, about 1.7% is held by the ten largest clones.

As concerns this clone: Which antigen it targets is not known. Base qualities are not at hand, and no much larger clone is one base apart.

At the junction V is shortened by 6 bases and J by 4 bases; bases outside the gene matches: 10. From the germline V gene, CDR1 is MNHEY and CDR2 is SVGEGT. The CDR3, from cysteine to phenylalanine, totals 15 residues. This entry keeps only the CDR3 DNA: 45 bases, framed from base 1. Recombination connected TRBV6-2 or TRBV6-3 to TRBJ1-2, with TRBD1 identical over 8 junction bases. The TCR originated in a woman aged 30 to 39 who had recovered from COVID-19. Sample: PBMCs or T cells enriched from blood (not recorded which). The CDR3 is CASSRGGTGGYGYTF. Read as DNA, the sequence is TGTGCCAGCAGCCGAGGGGGGACAGGCGGCTATGGCTACACCTTC.